The table lists the clone carrying this TCR beta chain with many counts. These data are taken from a study of T cells after yellow fever vaccination. Per the germline V gene, CDR1 is MNHNS and CDR2 is SASEGT. This CDR3 is 15 amino acids long. The trim removed 6 bases at V and 2 bases at J, leaving 8 bases unmatched. TCRdb processed the 5' RACE reads anew with MiXCR; each CDR3 protein has one entry. The data contain 250,000 or so distinct CDR3 sequences, roughly 4% of them singletons. This specimen consisted of PBMCs, obtained 15 days after the yellow fever booster vaccination. This receptor was obtained from a man between 18 and 29 years old who received the YFV17D yellow fever vaccine. The chain is built from TRBV6-1 and TRBJ2-5; TRBD1 agrees at 8 bases. Written as DNA, the CDR3 is TGTGCCAGCAGACCAGGGGGCGCAGGACAAGAGACCCAGTACTTC. Protein: CASRPGGAGQETQYF.